A single T cell receptor (beta chain) is shown here with its context. What it binds is not known. The sample originates from a study of early T cells in non-severe SARS-CoV-2 infection. Looking at the study overall: The input, bulk RNA from unsorted whole blood, was sequenced, and chains were unpaired. Whole-study findings and limits: VDJdb matching skewed toward anti-spike CD8 responses, missing private and CD4 specificities.

Trimming removed 3 bases at V and 1 base at J, with 13 bases between. The germline V gene has CDR1 KGHSH and CDR2 LQKENI. The CDR3 is made up of 16 amino acids. Individually, cDNA molecules had unique molecular identifiers attached to them. TCRdb re-called the 5' RACE reads through MiXCR, storing one row per CDR3 protein. The sample shows some 120,000 distinct CDR3 sequences, under 15% of them seen only once. The TCR comes from an adult who was a healthcare worker with PCR-confirmed SARS-CoV-2 infection or an uninfected control (not recorded which). What was sequenced was whole blood. This sequence joins TRBV18 and TRBJ2-1; D perhaps matches TRBD1 (6 bases). DNA of the CDR3: TGTGCCAGCTCACCGTTAGGGGGTGATTCCTACAATGAGCAGTTCTTC. It specifies CASSPLGGDSYNEQFF.